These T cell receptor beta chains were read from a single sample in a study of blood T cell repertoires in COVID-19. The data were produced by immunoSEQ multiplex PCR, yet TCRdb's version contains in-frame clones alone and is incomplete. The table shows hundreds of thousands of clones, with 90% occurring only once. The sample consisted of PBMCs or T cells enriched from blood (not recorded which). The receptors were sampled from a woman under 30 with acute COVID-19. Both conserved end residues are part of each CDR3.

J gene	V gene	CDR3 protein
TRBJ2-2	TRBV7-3	CASSSRTGNTGELFF
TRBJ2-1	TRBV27	CASSFIQGANEQFF
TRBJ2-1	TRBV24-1	CATSGLFGDSYNEQFF
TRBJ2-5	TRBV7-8	CASSLETWSQETQYF
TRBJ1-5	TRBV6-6	CASSQPGQGALQPQHF
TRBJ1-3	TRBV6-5	CASIRTVTGNTIYF
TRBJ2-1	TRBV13	CASSPSLGLAGAGNEQFF
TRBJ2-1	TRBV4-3	CASSPRTSQQTYNEQFF
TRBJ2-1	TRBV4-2	CASSQDPNLGQVYNEQFF
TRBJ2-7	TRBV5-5	CASAGDRGYEQYF
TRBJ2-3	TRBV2	CASGTIRVTDTQYF
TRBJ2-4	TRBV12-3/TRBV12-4	CASNPQGANIQYF
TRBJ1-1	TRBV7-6	CASRSRTGLNTEAFF
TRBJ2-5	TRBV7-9	CASGTGGRETQYF
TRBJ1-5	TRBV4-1	CASSQGEESNQPQHF
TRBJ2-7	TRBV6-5	CASSYSTGAEQYF
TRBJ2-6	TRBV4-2	CASSHRDTNSGANVLTF
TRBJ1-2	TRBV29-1	CSVEEGGPGAPGPYGYTF